This TCR beta chain originates from a study of OX40 agonist ivuxolimab in advanced cancers. Across the study: Patients undergoing dose escalation presented with hepatocellular carcinoma, melanoma, renal cell or head and neck cancer. Under the entry rules, prior anti-PD-1, anti-PD-L1 or anti-CTLA-4 therapy was allowed, and roughly 39% had some. Age averaged around 58 years (range about 23 to 80), and about 86% were male. Study results and caveats: There was clonal expansion of CD4+ and CD8+ blood T cells by week 6 at 0.1 to 3.0 mg/kg.

Details on this clone: The antigen is not known.

The CDR3 length is 14 residues. Germline CDR1 is SGHTA and CDR2 is FQGNSA. V was clipped by 1 base and J by 3 bases, with 10 bases between them. Method: immunoSEQ multiplex PCR; TCRdb's copy keeps in-frame clones and lacks some. This sample carries 100,000 or so clones, around 93% of them seen once, and the ten largest clones take approximately 0.58%. The sequence was obtained from an adult with an advanced solid tumor such as melanoma, head and neck, liver or kidney cancer. Specimen: CD4+ or CD8+ T cells sorted from blood, collected in a trial of the OX40 agonist ivuxolimab. V usage is TRBV7-2 and J usage is TRBJ2-7; weak D call: TRBD1 (5 bases). CDR3 nucleotide sequence: TGTGCCAGCAGCTTAGGCCCAGGGTACTACGAGCAGTACTTC. It codes for CASSLGPGYYEQYF.